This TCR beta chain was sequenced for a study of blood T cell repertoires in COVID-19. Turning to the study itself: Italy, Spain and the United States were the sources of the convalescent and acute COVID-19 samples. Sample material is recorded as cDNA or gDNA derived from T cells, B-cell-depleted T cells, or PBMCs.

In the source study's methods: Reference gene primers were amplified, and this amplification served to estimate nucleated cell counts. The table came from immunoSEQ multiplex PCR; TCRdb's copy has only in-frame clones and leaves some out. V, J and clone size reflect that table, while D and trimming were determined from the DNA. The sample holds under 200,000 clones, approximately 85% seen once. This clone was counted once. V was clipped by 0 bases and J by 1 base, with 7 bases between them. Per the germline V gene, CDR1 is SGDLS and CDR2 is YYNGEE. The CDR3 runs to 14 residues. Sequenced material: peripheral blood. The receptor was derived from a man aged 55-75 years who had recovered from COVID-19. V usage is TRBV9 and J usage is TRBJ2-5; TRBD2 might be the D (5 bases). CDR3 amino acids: CASSVGLTQETQYF. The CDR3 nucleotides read TGTGCCAGCAGCGTAGGACTAACCCAAGAGACCCAGTACTTC.